These T cell receptor beta chains were read from a single sample in a study of regulatory T cells in long-lasting Graves disease. TCRdb fed the multiplex PCR reads into MiXCR, producing one record per CDR3 protein. The sample shows 700,000 or so distinct CDR3 sequences, about 30% of them seen only once. Sequencing used peripheral blood mononuclear cells (PBMCs), obtained when the disease was refractory, from a patient treated with antithyroid drugs. The source is a female donor with Graves disease. Both conserved end residues are part of each CDR3. The order of the fields is J gene, clone size, D gene, V gene, CDR3 DNA, CDR3 protein. D genes are given only for firm matches. Where a row states a size, it is once, few, many or the class of an expanded clone; other rows omit it.

>TRBJ1-1|many|NA|TRBV28
TGTGCCAGCAGCCTCATTAGCTTGAACACTGAAGCTTTCTTT
CASSLISLNTEAFF
>TRBJ1-4|NA|NA|TRBV5-1
TGCGCCAGCAGCCCCAGGGCACTCAGGGATGAAAAACTGTTTTTT
CASSPRALRDEKLFF
>TRBJ1-4|NA|NA|TRBV2
TGTGCCAGCACCTCGCCGGAGCGGGGCTTGCTTCTGTTTTTT
CASTSPERGLLLFF
>TRBJ2-7|NA|NA|TRBV29-1
TGCAGCGTCGCCGACAGATACGAGCAGTACTTC
CSVADRYEQYF
>TRBJ2-7|few|NA|TRBV25-1
TGTGCCAGCAGCTTCCTCGTGGATTCCTACGAGCAGTACTTC
CASSFLVDSYEQYF
>TRBJ2-7|few|NA|TRBV11-2
TGTGCCAGCAGCTTAGGGACCGGGAACTCCTACGAGCAGTACTTC
CASSLGTGNSYEQYF
>TRBJ2-7|NA|TRBD1|TRBV20-1
TGCAGTGCAGGACAGGGGAACCAGGCCTACGAGCAGTACTTC
CSAGQGNQAYEQYF
>TRBJ2-5|few|TRBD1|TRBV28
TGTGCCAGCAGTCAGGGACAGGGCGTAGAGACCCAGTACTTC
CASSQGQGVETQYF
>TRBJ2-7|few|NA|TRBV7-6
TGTGCCAGCAGCTTCAATCCCGACGAGCAGTACTTC
CASSFNPDEQYF
>TRBJ1-1|many|NA|TRBV28
TGTGCCAGCAGTTTTCAAGGTTTGAACACTGAAGCTTTCTTT
CASSFQGLNTEAFF
>TRBJ1-2|few|TRBD1|TRBV6-5
TGTGCCAGCAGTTACTCGGACAGGGTGGTCTATGGCTACACCTTC
CASSYSDRVVYGYTF
>TRBJ1-2|NA|TRBD1|TRBV11-2
TGTGCCAGCAGCCCGGACAGGGGCTACACCTTC
CASSPDRGYTF
>TRBJ1-2|many|NA|TRBV7-9
TGTGCCAGCAGCTTAGCCCCATATGGCTACACCTTC
CASSLAPYGYTF
>TRBJ2-7|few|NA|TRBV12-3/TRBV12-4
TGTGCCAGCAACCCCCTGGGACAAACCTACGAGCAGTACTTC
CASNPLGQTYEQYF
>TRBJ1-1|few|NA|TRBV30
TGTGCCTGGGTCGGTAGGGGCCACACTGAAGCTTTCTTT
CAWVGRGHTEAFF
>TRBJ1-1|NA|NA|TRBV6-1
TGTGCCAGCAGTGTACAGGGCGATGTGGCTTTCTTT
CASSVQGDVAFF
>TRBJ2-2|NA|NA|TRBV12-3/TRBV12-4
TGTGCCAGCAGTTCGGGGCTCCAGGGGACCGGGGAGCTGTTTTTT
CASSSGLQGTGELFF
>TRBJ2-2|NA|TRBD1|TRBV10-3
TGTGCCATCAGTGAGTCGGACAGGGAAAGGCACCCTACCGGGGAGCTGTTTTTT
CAISESDRERHPTGELFF
>TRBJ2-3|NA|TRBD2|TRBV9
TGTGCCAGCAGCGCACTAGCGGGAGATACAGATACGCAGTATTTT
CASSALAGDTDTQYF
>TRBJ1-5|few|NA|TRBV4-1
TGCGCCAGCAGCCAAGTTCCGGATCAGCCCCAGCATTTT
CASSQVPDQPQHF
>TRBJ2-2|NA|NA|TRBV6-1
TGTGCCAGCAGTGACACAGGGAGTACCGGGGAGCTGTTTTTT
CASSDTGSTGELFF
>TRBJ2-7|few|TRBD1|TRBV13
TGTGCCAGCAGCTTATTTGGGACAGGGCGCTACGAGCAGTACTTC
CASSLFGTGRYEQYF
>TRBJ1-2|many|NA|TRBV6-9
TGTGCCAGCAGTTACTCTCTGGGGAACGGCTACACCTTC
CASSYSLGNGYTF
>TRBJ1-4|once|TRBD1|TRBV12-3/TRBV12-4
TGTGCCAGCAGCCAACAGACACAGGGGATTGAAAAACTGTTTTTT
CASSQQTQGIEKLFF
>TRBJ2-5|many|NA|TRBV19
TGTGCCAGTAGTTTACTAGTTATGGAGACCCAGTACTTC
CASSLLVMETQYF
>TRBJ2-7|NA|NA|TRBV7-6
TGTGCCAGCAGCTTAGCCTCGGGACTCCTCTCCTACGAGCAGTACTTC
CASSLASGLLSYEQYF
>TRBJ1-1|NA|NA|TRBV30
TGTGCCTGGAGTGTTTGGCAGGGCGCGGGAGCTTTCTTT
CAWSVWQGAGAFF
>TRBJ2-7|NA|NA|TRBV20-1
TGCAGTGCCCCCCCGCAGGACGCACGCTCCCTCGAGCAGTACTTC
CSAPPQDARSLEQYF
>TRBJ2-2|few|NA|TRBV10-3
TGTGCCATCGGGGCAGGCGGTTCGGGCACCGGGGAGCTGTTTTTT
CAIGAGGSGTGELFF
>TRBJ2-5|NA|NA|TRBV30
TGTGCCTGGAGTGTACGTCTGGGGCGAGAGACCCAGTACTTC
CAWSVRLGRETQYF
>TRBJ2-2|NA|NA|TRBV6-1
TGTGCCAGCAGTGAAGGACCCGGGGAGCTGTTTTTT
CASSEGPGELFF
>TRBJ1-1|few|TRBD1|TRBV27
TGTGCCAGCAGTTTCTGGACAGGGATGAACACTGAAGCTTTCTTT
CASSFWTGMNTEAFF
>TRBJ2-7|NA|TRBD2|TRBV12-3/TRBV12-4
TGTGCCAGCAGTTTACTTAGCGGGAAATACGAGCAGTACTTC
CASSLLSGKYEQYF
>TRBJ1-1|many|TRBD1|TRBV12-3/TRBV12-4
TGTGCCAGCCGCAGGGGGGGCGGAACTGAAGCTTTCTTT
CASRRGGGTEAFF
>TRBJ1-6|NA|TRBD1|TRBV20-1
TGCAGTGCTAGAGATACAGGGGGTTTTAATTCACCCCTCCACTTT
CSARDTGGFNSPLHF
>TRBJ2-2|NA|NA|TRBV25-1
TGTGCCAGCAGTGAATATGGACTGGGATCCGGGGAGCTGTTTTTT
CASSEYGLGSGELFF
>TRBJ2-2|NA|TRBD1|TRBV19
TGTGCCAGTAGTACCGGACAGGGGGGGTCCGGGGAGCTGTTTTTT
CASSTGQGGSGELFF
>TRBJ1-2|NA|NA|TRBV20-1
TGCAGTGCTGACCGCTGGGATTCGGATGGCTACACCTTC
CSADRWDSDGYTF
>TRBJ2-1|NA|TRBD2|TRBV14
TGTGCCAGCAACCAGGAGGAGACTAGCGGGAGTCTTAATCGAGATGAGCAGTTCTTC
CASNQEETSGSLNRDEQFF
>TRBJ1-5|NA|NA|TRBV6-1
TGTGCCAGCAGGGCCTGGGATAGCAATCAGCCCCAGCATTTT
CASRAWDSNQPQHF